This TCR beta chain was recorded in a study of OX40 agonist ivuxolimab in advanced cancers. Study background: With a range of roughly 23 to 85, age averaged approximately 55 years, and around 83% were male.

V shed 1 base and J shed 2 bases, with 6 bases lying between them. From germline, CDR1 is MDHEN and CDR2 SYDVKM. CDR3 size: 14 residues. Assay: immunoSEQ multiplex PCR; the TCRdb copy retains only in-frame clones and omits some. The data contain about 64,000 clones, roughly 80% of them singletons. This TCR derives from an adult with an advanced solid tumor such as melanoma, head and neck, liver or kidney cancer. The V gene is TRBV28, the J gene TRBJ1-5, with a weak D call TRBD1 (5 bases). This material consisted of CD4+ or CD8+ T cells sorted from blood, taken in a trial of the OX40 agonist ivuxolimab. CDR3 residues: CASSLLQGNQPQHF. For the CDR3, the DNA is TGTGCCAGCAGTTTATTACAGGGCAATCAGCCCCAGCATTTT.